Described below is a single TCR beta chain sequence and its context. Its antigen is unidentified. V was trimmed by 0 bases and J by 4 bases, leaving 13 bases between them. The CDR3 has 15 residues. The germline CDR1 and CDR2 sequences are MRHNA and SNTAGT. These data come from a study of T cell responses to AZD1222 COVID-19 vaccine. Study-level findings and limits: Spike was spanned by vaccine-associated CD4 TCRs, with dominance at 160-218 and 743-854. Females outnumbered males among donors, who were mostly white British; clonal diversity was possibly underestimated. Only a handful of AZD1222 recipients, roughly six in all, had baseline seropositivity.

TCRdb's copy holds only in-frame clones and misses some; the assay was immunoSEQ multiplex PCR. The sample contains about 150,000 clones, approximately 94% of which appear only once. This sample comprised peripheral blood, obtained on day 0 of AZD1222 vaccination. The V and J genes are TRBV6-4 and TRBJ2-7; tentatively, D is TRBD1 or TRBD2 (6 bases each). The sequence derives from an adult in good health. The DNA of the CDR3 is TGTGCCAGCAGTGACTCAGGGGGGATTGTGTACGAGCAGTACGTC. Protein sequence: CASSDSGGIVYEQYV.